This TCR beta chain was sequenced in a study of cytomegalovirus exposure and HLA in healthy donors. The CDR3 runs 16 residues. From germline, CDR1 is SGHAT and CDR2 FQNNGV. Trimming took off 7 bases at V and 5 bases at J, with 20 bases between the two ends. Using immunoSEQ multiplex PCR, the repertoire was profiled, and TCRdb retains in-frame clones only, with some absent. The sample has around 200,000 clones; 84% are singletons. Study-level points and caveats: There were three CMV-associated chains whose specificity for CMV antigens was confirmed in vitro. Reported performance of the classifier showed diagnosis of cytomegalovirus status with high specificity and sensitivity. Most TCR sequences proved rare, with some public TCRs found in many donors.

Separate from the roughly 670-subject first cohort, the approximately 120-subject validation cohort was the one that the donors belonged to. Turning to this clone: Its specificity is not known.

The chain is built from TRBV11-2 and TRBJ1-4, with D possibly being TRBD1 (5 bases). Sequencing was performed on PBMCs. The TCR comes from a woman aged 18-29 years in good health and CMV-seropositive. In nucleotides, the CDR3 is TGTGCCAGCACCCGCGGACGGGGGAGCAAAAATGAAAAACTGTTTTTT. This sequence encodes CASTRGRGSKNEKLFF.